Listed here are 6 T cell receptor beta chains from one sample, sequenced in a study of technical replicates of blood from four donors. TCRdb keeps only in-frame clones here, not all; method: immunoSEQ multiplex PCR. The table lists under 80,000 clones, around 90% of them singletons. Sequenced: T cells isolated from PBMCs. All receptors derive from a human donor in good health. Some clones in this sample may be carry-over from other donors' samples.

The chain recombines TRBV5-1 with TRBJ2-3; TRBD2 aligns across 7 bases. The V and J ends lost 7 bases and 2 bases, in that order; junction bases with no gene match: 7. The CDR3 contains 14 residues. From germline, CDR1 is SGHRS and CDR2 YFSETQ. CDR3 sequence (DNA): TGCGCCAGCGGATCGGGGACTACCACAGATACGCAGTATTTT. Its translation is CASGSGTTTDTQYF.

This chain connects TRBV21-1 to TRBJ2-1; the listed D gene, TRBD2, was not tested against the DNA. TRBV21-1 corresponds to a pseudogene. The CDR3 spans 15 residues. The CDR3 loop reads CASSTTLSSYNEQFF. The DNA for the CDR3 is TGTGCCAGCAGCACTACCCTGAGCTCCTACAATGAGCAGTTCTTC.

The gene calls are TRBV28 and TRBJ2-1; 7 positions agree with TRBD2. The ends lost 7 bases at V and 4 bases at J; junction bases unmatched: 13. Germline V gives CDR1 MDHEN, CDR2 SYDVKM. The CDR3 totals 16 residues. The CDR3 sequence: CASIIRGAGPYNEQFF. In nucleotides, the CDR3 is TGTGCCAGCATCATCAGAGGAGCGGGACCGTACAATGAGCAGTTCTTC.

CDR3 in DNA: TGTGCCAGCTCACCATACGGGGTTGCAACTAATGAAAAACTGTTTTTT. Its protein is CASSPYGVATNEKLFF. J is TRBJ1-4 and V is TRBV18; D is uncertain. The CDR3 length is 16 residues. Per the germline V gene, CDR1 is KGHSH and CDR2 is LQKENI. The V gene lost 2 bases and the J gene lost 0 bases, with 10 bases spanning the gap.

The CDR3 DNA reads as TGTGCCAACAGGAGGGGGTTACAAGAGACCCAGTACTTC. This translates into CANRRGLQETQYF. The V and J genes are TRBV6-5 and TRBJ2-5; TRBD1 or TRBD2 may be the D gene (6 bases each). The germline V and J ends were trimmed by 10 bases and 2 bases, with 14 bases remaining between them. Germline CDR1 MNHEY, CDR2 SVGAGI. This CDR3 spans 13 amino acids.

Written as DNA, the CDR3 is TGTGCCATCAGCCCGACTAGCGGGGCGGAGACCCAGTACTTC. This sequence encodes CAISPTSGAETQYF. V is TRBV10-3 and J is TRBJ2-5; 11 bases align to TRBD2. The germline gives CDR1 ENHRY, CDR2 SYGVKD. This CDR3 is built from 14 residues. V shed 6 bases, J shed 5 bases, and the junction held 5 bases outside the gene matches.